These 11 T cell receptor beta chains came from one sample sequenced in a study of tumor-infiltrating lymphocytes in primary liver carcinoma. The blood RNA (from unsorted whole blood) was obtained, and germline DNA was also extracted. Starting from 400 to 500 ng of total RNA, TCR beta cDNA was produced with a primer in the constant region. Modified slightly, ARM-PCR produced TCR beta libraries over three nested multiplex PCR rounds. With TRBV1-TRBV30 forward primers and a C-beta reverse primer, the first two PCR rounds were run for around 10 cycles each. One entry per CDR3 protein, called by TCRdb with MiXCR from the multiplex PCR reads. This sample has fewer than 350,000 distinct CDR3 sequences, with approximately 64% found just once. The sequenced sample was peripheral blood. The receptors originated from a man in his forties with primary liver carcinoma and hepatitis B virus infection.

With regard to this clonotype: A clone one base away is much larger, so this may be a read error. This chain connects TRBV6-2 or TRBV6-3 to TRBJ2-7; 13 bases fit TRBD2. CDR1 is MNHEY, CDR2 SVGEGT, per germline. V dropped 10 bases and J dropped 6; count of bases not matched to a gene: 12. This CDR3 contains 15 residues. The CDR3 DNA follows: TGTGCCAACACCCCGAGGACTAGCGGGGGATCCGAGCAGTACTTC. The encoded protein is CANTPRTSGGSEQYF.

As to this clonotype: A much larger clone differs by one base, so this may be a read error. The V and J genes are TRBV4-1 and TRBJ2-1; 13 nucleotides agree with TRBD2. The CDR3 runs 18 residues. J lost 5 bases, V lost 5 bases, and 12 bases had no gene match. Germline CDR1 MGHRA, CDR2 YSYEKL. The CDR3 coding sequence is TGCGCCAGCAGCTTTCGGACTAGCGGGAGTTTCGGTCACAATGAGCAGTTCTTC. Residues: CASSFRTSGSFGHNEQFF.

To note about this clonotype: One base away lies a much larger clone, so this may be a sequencing read error. The CDR3 sequence is CVSSFMGGRETQYF. As DNA, the CDR3 is TGTGTCAGCAGTTTTATGGGGGGCCGGGAGACCCAGTACTTC. The V and J genes are TRBV12-3 or TRBV12-4 and TRBJ2-5; D assignment may be TRBD1 or TRBD2 (6 bases each). The CDR3 contains 14 residues.

Comment on this clonotype: Given a much more abundant clone one base away, this may be a read error. The genes are TRBV10-1 and TRBJ2-1, with 8 bases that match TRBD2. Germline V gives CDR1 WNHNN, CDR2 SYGVQD (reference sequence). With V trimmed by 5 bases and J by 8 bases, 8 bases remained unmatched. There are 14 residues in the CDR3. The CDR3 is CASSPGRELYEQFF. The CDR3 region has the DNA TGCGCCAGCAGTCCCGGGAGGGAGTTGTATGAGCAGTTCTTC.

This clonotype has just one count. Compared with germline, one end of the junction differs, possibly owing to a read error. V is TRBV4-1 and J is TRBJ2-2; 10 bases agree with TRBD2. This CDR3 has 19 amino acids. The germline V gene has CDR1 MGHRA and CDR2 YSYEKL. The CDR3 is CASSQAPLAGWPGTGKLFF. Here the CDR3 DNA reads TGCGCCAGCAGCCAAGCCCCACTAGCGGGATGGCCGGGGACCGGGAAGCTGTTTTTC.

Worth noting for this clonotype: A much larger clone lies a single base off, so this may be a read error. The chain carries TRBV12-3 or TRBV12-4 and TRBJ2-1; TRBD2 is a possible D gene (6 bases). Trimming cost V 1 base and J 8 bases, with 21 bases left between them. The CDR3 has 17 residues. CDR3 DNA: TGTGCCAGCAGTTTAGTCACGCCCATAGCGGACTGGGATGAGCAGTTCTTC. Protein sequence: CASSLVTPIADWDEQFF.

Regarding this clonotype: An end of the junction does not agree with germline; a read error may underlie this. The CDR3 loop reads CASSLLAGTNTGELFF. CDR3 nucleotide sequence: TGCGCCAGCAGCTTGTTAGCGGGCACGAACACCGGGGAGCTGTTTTTT. The V and J genes are TRBV5-4 and TRBJ2-2, with 7 bases matching TRBD2. CDR1 and CDR2 from the germline V gene are SGHNT and YYREEE (reference sequence). The CDR3 extends over 16 amino acids.

The chain joins TRBV6-2 or TRBV6-3 to TRBJ1-5; D not resolved. From germline, CDR1 is MNHEY and CDR2 SVGEGT. The CDR3 is 16 amino acids. V was trimmed by 7 bases and J by 6 bases, leaving 22 bases between them. The CDR3 DNA reads TGTGCCAGCACCCTTACCTCCTCCGGATCGGGTCAGCCCCAGCATTTT. This gives the protein CASTLTSSGSGQPQHF.

For this clonotype: Germline is not matched at one junction end, which may reflect a read error. The genes are TRBV4-1 and TRBJ2-7; 8 bases align to TRBD1. This CDR3 is built from 14 residues. Germline CDR1 reads MGHRA; CDR2 reads YSYEKL. CDR3 region: CASRETGGVYERYF. The CDR3 nucleotides read TGTGCCAGCAGGGAAACAGGGGGAGTCTACGAGCGGTACTTC.

For this clonotype: Just one base apart from a much larger clone, this may be a read error. This chain links TRBV4-3 with TRBJ1-3; the D is unclear. Germline assignment: CDR1 LGHNA and CDR2 YSLEER. This CDR3 is 15 amino acids long. CDR3 loop: CTSSHNQNSGNTIYF. CDR3 nucleotide sequence: TGCACCAGCAGCCACAACCAAAACTCTGGAAACACCATATATTTT.

The genes are TRBV5-4 and TRBJ2-7; TRBD1 agrees at 7 bases. With 3 bases clipped from V and 4 bases from J, the junction kept 7 bases outside the gene matches. The CDR3 is 14 residues long. Germline assignment: CDR1 SGHNT and CDR2 YYREEE (reference sequence). The CDR3 DNA sequence: TGTGCCAGCAGCTCCGGGACAGACTTTTACGAGCAGTACTTC. This translates into CASSSGTDFYEQYF.